These 24 T cell receptor beta chains were sequenced from one sample in a study of blood T cell repertoires in COVID-19. The repertoire was sequenced with immunoSEQ multiplex PCR; TCRdb's copy has only in-frame clones and lacks some. The table records some 310,000 clones, roughly 87% of them present only once. Sequencing was carried out using peripheral blood. The source is a man aged 45-65 years with active or convalescent COVID-19.

For the CDR3, the DNA is TGCGCCAGCAGCTTGGGCCAGGGCCAATCTTTGGAAAAACTGTTTTTT. The encoded protein is CASSLGQGQSLEKLFF. The chain uses TRBV5-1 and TRBJ1-4; D possibly corresponds to TRBD1 (5 bases). The germline V and J ends were trimmed by 0 bases and 8 bases, with 17 bases remaining between them. The CDR3 consists of 16 residues. The germline CDR1 and CDR2 sequences are SGHRS and YFSETQ.

The V and J genes are TRBV2 and TRBJ1-5; D gene ambiguous. V lost 0 bases and J 5 bases, leaving 8 bases between the germline ends. The CDR3 runs to 14 residues. CDR1 SNHLY and CDR2 FYNNEI come from the germline V gene. CDR3 sequence: CASSEANRDQPQHF. The CDR3 DNA reads TGTGCCAGCAGTGAAGCTAACAGAGATCAGCCCCAGCATTTT. The full variable domain, its missing parts supplied by reference TRBV2 and TRBJ1-5, is EPEVTQTPSHQVTQMGQEVILRCVPISNHLYFYWYRQILGQKVEFLVSFYNNEISEKSEIFDDQFSVERPDGSNFTLKIRSTKLEDSAMYFCASSEANRDQPQHFGDGTRLSIL.

This clone showed up just a few times. V usage is TRBV7-2 and J usage is TRBJ1-3, with 9 bases aligning to TRBD1. The CDR3 has 15 amino acids. Germline CDR1 reads SGHTA; CDR2 reads FQGNSA. After removal of 5 bases from V and 2 bases from J, the junction contained 4 bases not matched to a gene. The DNA of the CDR3 is TGTGCCAGCAGCCTACAGGGGGCAACTGGAAACACCATATATTTT. Its protein is CASSLQGATGNTIYF.

This rearrangement joins TRBV29-1 to TRBJ1-2, with 9 bases fitting TRBD1. J gave up 8 bases and V 6 bases, and 13 bases lay outside the gene matches. The CDR3 is made up of 14 amino acids. CDR1 SQVTM and CDR2 ANQGSEA come from the germline V gene. The CDR3, as DNA: TGCAGCGTGGCGGTAGTACAGGGGGCGCGGGGCTACACCTTC. Its translation: CSVAVVQGARGYTF. Looking up the rest from reference TRBV29-1 and TRBJ1-2 gives the full variable domain: SAVISQKPSRDICQRGTSLTIQCQVDSQVTMMFWYRQQPGQSLTLIATANQGSEATYESGFVIDKFPISRPNLTFSTLTVSNMSPEDSSIYLCSVAVVQGARGYTFGSGTRLTVV.

The chain carries TRBV7-8 and TRBJ2-2; 7 bases are a match to TRBD2. V trimming: 1 base; J trimming: 6 bases; junction bases outside the gene matches: 5. CDR1 SGHVS and CDR2 FQNEAQ come from the germline V gene. This CDR3 spans 15 amino acids. CDR3 nucleotides: TGTGCCAGCAGCTTAGAAGCACGGGGGGCCGGGGAGCTGTTTTTT. Its translation: CASSLEARGAGELFF.

This clone came up once. This chain connects TRBV5-1 to TRBJ2-7, with TRBD2 matching 9 bases. J gave up 4 bases and V 3 bases, and 11 bases lay outside the gene matches. The CDR3 has 16 amino acids. The germline CDR1 and CDR2 sequences are SGHRS and YFSETQ. DNA of the CDR3: TGCGCCAGCAGCTGGGGTACCGGGACTAGCTTGTACGAGCAGTACTTC. The encoded protein is CASSWGTGTSLYEQYF.

The genes are TRBV19 and TRBJ1-2; D unresolved. Looked up from germline, CDR1 is LNHDA and CDR2 is SQIVND (reference sequence). The CDR3 sequence is 14 residues long. Trimming took 5 bases from V and 1 from J, leaving 11 bases between them. CDR3 nucleotide sequence: TGTGCCAGTAGTCCTAGTCTGGGTAACTATGGCTACACCTTC. It codes for CASSPSLGNYGYTF.

The V call is TRBV30, the J call TRBJ2-2, with a possible D match to TRBD1 (6 bases). This CDR3 contains 13 residues. Germline CDR1 is GTSNPN and CDR2 is SVGIG (reference sequence). Trimming pared 7 bases from V and 6 bases from J, leaving 15 bases between. This chain's CDR3 is CAYQLQGPGELFF. In DNA form, the CDR3 reads TGTGCCTACCAATTACAGGGACCCGGGGAGCTGTTTTTT.

This rearrangement joins TRBV13 to TRBJ2-7; 9 nucleotides align to TRBD1. The CDR3 covers 14 residues. Trimming cost V 4 bases and J 6 bases; bases outside gene matches: 7. Germline V gene sequence: CDR1 PRHDT, CDR2 FYEKMQ (reference sequence). The CDR3 nucleotides are TGTGCCAGCAGCTCACAGGGGGCCTTGCGCGAGCAGTACTTC. This sequence encodes CASSSQGALREQYF.

This CDR3 is CASSFDTRHSGANVLTF. The CDR3 DNA sequence: TGTGCCAGCAGTTTTGACACCCGACACTCTGGGGCCAACGTCCTGACTTTC. The rearrangement uses TRBV28 and TRBJ2-6; D remains unclear. Trimming took off 3 bases at V and 0 bases at J, with 12 bases between the two ends. CDR1 MDHEN and CDR2 SYDVKM come from the germline V gene. The CDR3 covers 17 residues.

The chain joins TRBV7-9 to TRBJ2-5, with TRBD2 matching over 8 bases. The junction had 5 bases not matched to a gene; V was cut back by 4 bases and J by 1 base. Germline-derived CDR1 and CDR2 are SEHNR and FQNEAQ (reference sequence). The CDR3 totals 15 residues. Written as DNA, the CDR3 is TGTGCCAGCAGCTCTATAGGACTAGCCCAAGAGACCCAGTACTTC. Translated, it gives CASSSIGLAQETQYF.

The chain couples TRBV20-1 to TRBJ1-2; 9 bases align to TRBD1. Germline-derived CDR1 and CDR2 are DFQATT and SNEGSKA (reference sequence). CDR3 length: 13 residues. Losses at the gene ends were 3 bases for V and 8 bases for J; bases not matched to a gene: 7. The CDR3 here is CSASLQGAFGYTF. CDR3 DNA sequence: TGCAGTGCTAGTCTACAGGGGGCATTCGGCTACACCTTC.

V and J are TRBV10-3 and TRBJ1-1, with D unclear. V lost 6 bases and J lost 3, with 11 bases in between. The germline V gene has CDR1 ENHRY and CDR2 SYGVKD. This CDR3 has 13 residues. CDR3 residues: CAISPGRDTEAFF. CDR3 DNA sequence: TGTGCCATCAGCCCGGGGAGGGACACTGAAGCTTTCTTT.

On this clone itself: It is unclear where the CDR3 begins or ends on the DNA, so no DNA is shown, and the CDR3 is as TCRdb lists it. The chain uses TRBV27 and TRBJ1-4. Counting both end residues, the CDR3 totals 16 amino acids. Germline V gene sequence: CDR1 MNHEY, CDR2 SMNVEV (reference sequence). The CDR3 reads CASSFGPGRGNEKLFF.

The chain is built from TRBV10-2 and TRBJ1-1; D uncertain. Trimming removed 3 bases from V and 1 base from J, with 12 bases in between. In germline, CDR1 is WSHSY, CDR2 SAAADI. This CDR3 has 15 residues. CDR3 protein: CASSDKPGRNTEAFF. In DNA form, the CDR3 reads TGCGCCAGCAGTGATAAACCGGGGAGGAACACTGAAGCTTTCTTT.

As for this clone: This may stem from a read error, because a much larger clone lies one nucleotide away. This chain links TRBV9 with TRBJ1-5, with 9 bases matching TRBD1. Trimming took 4 bases from V and 3 from J; bases not matched to a gene: 2. Germline CDR1 SGDLS, CDR2 YYNGEE. The CDR3 loop spans 14 amino acids. The CDR3 bases are TGTGCCAGCAGCCGGACAGGGGCCAATCAGCCCCAGCATTTT. The encoded protein is CASSRTGANQPQHF.

The chain combines TRBV6-2 or TRBV6-3 with TRBJ2-2, with a possible D match to TRBD2 (5 bases). Germline V CDR1 and CDR2: MNHEY, SVGEGT. V gave up 6 bases and J gave up 0 bases, with 8 bases separating them. The CDR3 loop spans 14 amino acids. The CDR3 reads CASSVGANTGELFF. CDR3 in DNA: TGTGCCAGCAGCGTGGGAGCGAACACCGGGGAGCTGTTTTTT.

The chain recombines TRBV7-9 with TRBJ2-1; 7 bases agree with TRBD2. The CDR3 length is 17 residues. Unmatched junction bases numbered 12, after V lost 5 bases and J lost 2 bases. Germline V gives CDR1 SEHNR, CDR2 FQNEAQ (reference sequence). The CDR3 protein is CASSPMGRERAYNEQFF. The CDR3 nucleotides are TGTGCCAGCAGCCCTATGGGGCGGGAGAGGGCCTACAATGAGCAGTTCTTC.

This clone has just one count. The chain carries TRBV10-2 and TRBJ1-5, with TRBD1 matching 8 bases. The germline CDR1 and CDR2 sequences are WSHSY and SAAADI. This CDR3 is built from 13 residues. The V and J ends lost 6 bases and 7 bases, in that order; junction bases with no gene match: 5. CDR3 region: CASRGQDGQPQHF. In DNA form, the CDR3 reads TGCGCCAGCAGGGGACAGGACGGCCAGCCCCAGCATTTT.

The rearrangement links TRBV11-2 to TRBJ1-2; 7 bases match TRBD1. From germline, CDR1 is SGHAT and CDR2 FQNNGV. CDR3 size: 15 residues. V lost 1 base to trimming and J lost 5 bases; unmatched junction nucleotides: 7. The CDR3 sequence is CASSLVSGTEYGYTF. Written as DNA, the CDR3 is TGTGCCAGCAGCTTAGTGTCCGGGACAGAATATGGCTACACCTTC.

The V gene is TRBV11-1, the J gene TRBJ1-4, with 7 positions matching TRBD1. Trimming cost V 5 bases and J 8 bases; bases outside gene matches: 14. The CDR3 is 16 amino acids. Germline CDR1 is SGHAT and CDR2 is FQDESV (reference sequence). The CDR3 loop is CASSESRQGPIEKLFF. CDR3 in DNA: TGTGCCAGCAGCGAATCCCGACAGGGCCCGATAGAAAAACTGTTTTTT.

The chain has TRBV7-9 and TRBJ2-2, with TRBD2 matching 12 bases. V was pared by 2 bases and J by 10 bases, with 8 bases of the junction left unmatched. CDR1 is SEHNR, CDR2 FQNEAQ, per germline (reference sequence). CDR3 length equals 16 residues. CDR3 loop: CASSLRVTSGGQELFF. The CDR3 DNA reads as TGTGCCAGCAGCTTAAGGGTGACTAGCGGGGGCCAGGAGCTGTTTTTT. Full variable domain (rest looked up from reference TRBV7-9 and TRBJ2-2): DTGVSQNPRHKITKRGQNVTFRCDPISEHNRLYWYRQTLGQGPEFLTYFQNEAQLEKSRLLSDRFSAERPKGSFSTLEIQRTEQGDSAMYLCASSLRVTSGGQELFFGEGSRLTVL.

The chain carries TRBV24-1 and TRBJ2-3; 8 bases map to TRBD2. The CDR3 sequence is 15 residues long. V lost 1 base to trimming and J lost 5 bases; unmatched junction nucleotides: 4. Germline lookup yields CDR1 KGHDR and CDR2 SFDVKD. The CDR3 is CATSDFSGGGDTQYF. The CDR3, as DNA: TGTGCCACCAGTGATTTCAGCGGGGGTGGAGATACGCAGTATTTT.

This chain joins TRBV6-4 and TRBJ2-2, with 7 bases aligning to TRBD1. The CDR3 contains 14 residues. Trimming removed 2 bases from V and 5 bases from J; junction bases left unmatched: 2. Germline V gene sequence: CDR1 MRHNA, CDR2 SNTAGT. CDR3 DNA: TGTGCCAGCAGTGACAGGGGGCAGACCGGGGAGCTGTTTTTT. This sequence encodes CASSDRGQTGELFF.